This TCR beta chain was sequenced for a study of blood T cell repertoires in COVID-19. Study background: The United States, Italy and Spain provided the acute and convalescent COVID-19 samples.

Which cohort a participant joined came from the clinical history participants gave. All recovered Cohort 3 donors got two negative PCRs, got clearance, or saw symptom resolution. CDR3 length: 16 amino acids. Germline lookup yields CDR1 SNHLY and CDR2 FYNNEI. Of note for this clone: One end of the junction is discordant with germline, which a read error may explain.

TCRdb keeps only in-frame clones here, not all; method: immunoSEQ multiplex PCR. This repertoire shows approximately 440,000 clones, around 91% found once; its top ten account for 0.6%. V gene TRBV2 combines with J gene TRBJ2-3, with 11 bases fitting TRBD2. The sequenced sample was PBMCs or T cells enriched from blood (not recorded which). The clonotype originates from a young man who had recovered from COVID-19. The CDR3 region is CASTEMTSGGTDTQYF. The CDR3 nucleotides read TGTGCCAGCACTGAAATGACTAGCGGGGGCACAGATACGCAGTATTTT.